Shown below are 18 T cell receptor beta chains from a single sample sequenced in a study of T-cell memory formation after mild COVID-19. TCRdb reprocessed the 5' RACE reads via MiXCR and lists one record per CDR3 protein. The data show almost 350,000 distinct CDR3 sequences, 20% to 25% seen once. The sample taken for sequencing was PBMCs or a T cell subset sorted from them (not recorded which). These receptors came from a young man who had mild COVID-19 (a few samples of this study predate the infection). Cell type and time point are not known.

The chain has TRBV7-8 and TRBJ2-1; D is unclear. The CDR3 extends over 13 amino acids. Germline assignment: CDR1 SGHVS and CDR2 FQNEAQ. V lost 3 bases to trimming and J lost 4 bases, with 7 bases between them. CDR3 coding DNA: TGTGCCAGCAGCTTGAGAGCATACAATGAGCAGTTCTTC. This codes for CASSLRAYNEQFF.

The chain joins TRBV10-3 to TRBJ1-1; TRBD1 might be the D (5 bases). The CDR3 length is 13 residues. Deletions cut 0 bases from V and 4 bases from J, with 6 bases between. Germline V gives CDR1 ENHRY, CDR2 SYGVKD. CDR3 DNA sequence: TGTGCCATCAGTGAGTCAGGGGCCACTGAAGCTTTCTTT. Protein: CAISESGATEAFF.

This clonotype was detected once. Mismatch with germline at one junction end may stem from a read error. The CDR3, as DNA: TGTGCCAGCAGCGACGGACAGGGCCGCGTTACCGAATTC. Amino acids: CASSDGQGRVTEF. The chain uses TRBV5-4 and TRBJ1-2; TRBD1 matches at 8 bases. CDR1 is SGHNT and CDR2 is YYREEE in the germline V gene (reference sequence). The CDR3 length is 13 residues.

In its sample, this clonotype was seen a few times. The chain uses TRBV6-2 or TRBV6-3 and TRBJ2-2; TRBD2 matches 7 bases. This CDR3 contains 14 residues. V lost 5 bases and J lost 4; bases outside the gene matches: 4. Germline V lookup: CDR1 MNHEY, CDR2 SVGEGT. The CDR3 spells CASSATGGTGELFF. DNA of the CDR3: TGTGCCAGCAGTGCGACGGGGGGCACCGGGGAGCTGTTTTTT.

This chain's CDR3 is CASSPGSSDTQYF. CDR3 sequence (DNA): TGCGCCAGCAGCCCGGGCAGTTCAGATACGCAGTATTTT. The genes are TRBV4-1 and TRBJ2-3; D gene uncertain. In germline, CDR1 is MGHRA, CDR2 YSYEKL. V lost 4 bases, J lost 4 bases, and 9 bases lay in between. CDR3 length: 13 residues.

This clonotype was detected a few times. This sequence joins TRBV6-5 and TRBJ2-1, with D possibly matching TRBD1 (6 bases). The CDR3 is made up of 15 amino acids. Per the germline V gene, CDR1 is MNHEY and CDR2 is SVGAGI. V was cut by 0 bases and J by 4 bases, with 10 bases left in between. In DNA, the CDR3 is TGTGCCAGCAGTTACTCTGGACAGAGTTACAATGAGCAGTTCTTC. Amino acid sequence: CASSYSGQSYNEQFF.

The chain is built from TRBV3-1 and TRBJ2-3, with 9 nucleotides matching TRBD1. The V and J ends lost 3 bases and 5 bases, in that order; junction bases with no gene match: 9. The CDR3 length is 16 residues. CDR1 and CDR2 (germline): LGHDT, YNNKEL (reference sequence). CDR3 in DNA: TGTGCCAGCAGCCACTTGGGACAGGGCGGTGGAGATACGCAGTATTTT. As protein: CASSHLGQGGGDTQYF.

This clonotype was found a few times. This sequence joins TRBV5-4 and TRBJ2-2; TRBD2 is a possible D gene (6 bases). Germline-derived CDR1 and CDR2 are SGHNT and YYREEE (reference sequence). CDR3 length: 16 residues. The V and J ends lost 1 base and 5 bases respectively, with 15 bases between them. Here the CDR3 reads CASSLIDQGGTGELFF. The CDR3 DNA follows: TGTGCCAGCAGCTTGATAGATCAGGGAGGAACCGGGGAGCTGTTTTTT.

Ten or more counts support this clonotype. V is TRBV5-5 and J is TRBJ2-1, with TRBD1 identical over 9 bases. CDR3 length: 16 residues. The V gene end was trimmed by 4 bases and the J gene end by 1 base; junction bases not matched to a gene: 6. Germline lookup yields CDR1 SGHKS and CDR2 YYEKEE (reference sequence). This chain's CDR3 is CASSNTGTGSYNEQFF. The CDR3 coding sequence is TGTGCCAGCAGCAACACCGGGACAGGGTCCTACAATGAGCAGTTCTTC.

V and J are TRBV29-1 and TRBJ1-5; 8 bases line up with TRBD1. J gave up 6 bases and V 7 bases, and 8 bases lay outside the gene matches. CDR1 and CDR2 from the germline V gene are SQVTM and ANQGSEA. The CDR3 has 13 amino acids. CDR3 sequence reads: CSAGGQVGQPQHF. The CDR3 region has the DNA TGCAGCGCTGGGGGACAGGTCGGTCAGCCCCAGCATTTT.

CDR3 sequence reads: CASSLDEGRQAFF. In nucleotides, the CDR3 is TGTGCCAGCAGCTTGGATGAAGGACGCCAAGCTTTCTTT. The gene calls are TRBV7-2 and TRBJ1-1; D ambiguous. CDR3 size: 13 residues. V gave up 3 bases and J gave up 9 bases, with 14 bases separating them. Germline CDR1 reads SGHTA; CDR2 reads FQGNSA.

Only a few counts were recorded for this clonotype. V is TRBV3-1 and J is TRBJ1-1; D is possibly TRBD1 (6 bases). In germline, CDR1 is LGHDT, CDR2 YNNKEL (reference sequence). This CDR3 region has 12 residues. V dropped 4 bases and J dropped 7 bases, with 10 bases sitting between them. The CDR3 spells CASSRGGSEAFF. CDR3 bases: TGTGCCAGCAGCCGGGGGGGCAGTGAAGCTTTCTTT.

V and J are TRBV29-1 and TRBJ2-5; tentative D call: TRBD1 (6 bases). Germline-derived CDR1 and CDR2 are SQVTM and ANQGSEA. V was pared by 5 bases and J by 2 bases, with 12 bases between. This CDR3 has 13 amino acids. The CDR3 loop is CSVTTGTQETQYF. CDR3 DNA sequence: TGCAGCGTTACTACCGGGACACAAGAGACCCAGTACTTC.

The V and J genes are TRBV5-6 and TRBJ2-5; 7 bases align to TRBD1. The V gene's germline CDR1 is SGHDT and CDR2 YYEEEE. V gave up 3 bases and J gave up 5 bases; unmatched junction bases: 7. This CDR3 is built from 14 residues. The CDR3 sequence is CASSSADRVETQYF. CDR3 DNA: TGTGCCAGCAGCTCAGCAGACAGGGTGGAGACCCAGTACTTC. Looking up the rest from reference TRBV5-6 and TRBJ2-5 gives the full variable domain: DAGVTQSPTHLIKTRGQQVTLRCSPKSGHDTVSWYQQALGQGPQFIFQYYEEEERQRGNFPDRFSGHQFPNYSSELNVNALLLGDSALYLCASSSADRVETQYFGPGTRLLVL.

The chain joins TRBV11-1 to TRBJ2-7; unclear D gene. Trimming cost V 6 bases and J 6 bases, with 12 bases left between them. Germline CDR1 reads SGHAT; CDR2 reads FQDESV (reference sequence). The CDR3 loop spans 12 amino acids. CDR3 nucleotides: TGTGCCAGCAGTGTAACTGGCTCCGAGCAGTACTTC. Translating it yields CASSVTGSEQYF.

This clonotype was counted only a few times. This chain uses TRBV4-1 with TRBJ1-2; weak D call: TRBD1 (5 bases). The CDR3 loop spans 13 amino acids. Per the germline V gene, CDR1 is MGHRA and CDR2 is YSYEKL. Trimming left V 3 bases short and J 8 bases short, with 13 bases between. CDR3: CASSHASGVGYTF. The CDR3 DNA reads TGCGCCAGCAGCCACGCCTCGGGGGTAGGCTACACCTTC.

The CDR3 here is CATSWAVKGDTEAFF. The CDR3 nucleotides read TGTGCCACCTCGTGGGCAGTTAAGGGGGACACTGAAGCTTTCTTT. The rearrangement joins TRBV6-1 to TRBJ1-1; D may be TRBD1 (6 bases). This CDR3 is 15 amino acids long. The V gene lost 10 bases and the J gene lost 3 bases, with 21 bases spanning the gap. CDR1 MNHNS and CDR2 SASEGT come from the germline V gene.

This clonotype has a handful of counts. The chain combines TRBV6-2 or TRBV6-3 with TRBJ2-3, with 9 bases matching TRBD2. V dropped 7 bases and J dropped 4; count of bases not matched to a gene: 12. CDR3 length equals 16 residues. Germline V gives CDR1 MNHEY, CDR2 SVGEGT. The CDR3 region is CASTLRRTSVPDTQYF. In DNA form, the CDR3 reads TGTGCCAGCACCCTACGGCGGACTAGCGTTCCAGATACGCAGTATTTT.